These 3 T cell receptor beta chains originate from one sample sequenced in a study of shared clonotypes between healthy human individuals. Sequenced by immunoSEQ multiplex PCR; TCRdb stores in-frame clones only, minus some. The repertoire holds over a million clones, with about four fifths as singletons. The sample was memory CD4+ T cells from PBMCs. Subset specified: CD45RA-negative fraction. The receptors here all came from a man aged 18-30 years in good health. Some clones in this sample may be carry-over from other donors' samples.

In DNA form, the CDR3 reads TGTGCCAGCAGCGTGGACAGGACAGGGGGCTTGAACACTGAAGCTTTCTTT. Its translation is CASSVDRTGGLNTEAFF. The rearrangement uses TRBV7-9 and TRBJ1-1, with 11 bases aligning to TRBD1. CDR3 length equals 17 residues. Germline V CDR1 and CDR2: SEHNR, FQNEAQ (reference sequence). With V trimmed by 5 bases and J by 0 bases, 8 bases remained unmatched.

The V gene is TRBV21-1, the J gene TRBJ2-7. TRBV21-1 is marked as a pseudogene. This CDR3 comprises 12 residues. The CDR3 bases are TGTGCCAGCAGCAAAGGGTACTACGAGCAGTACTTC. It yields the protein CASSKGYYEQYF.

CDR3 DNA: TGTGCCAGCTCACTTCCCGGAAACCAAGCTTTCTTT. Translation gives CASSLPGNQAFF. The V gene is TRBV18, the J gene TRBJ1-1; D gene uncertain. This CDR3 spans 12 amino acids. Germline CDR1 KGHSH, CDR2 LQKENI. The V end lost 4 bases, the J end lost 9 bases, and 12 bases lay between the germline ends.